The rows below give T cell receptor beta chains drawn from one sample of a study of beta chain features in type 1 diabetes. This table comes from immunoSEQ multiplex PCR, and its TCRdb copy is limited to in-frame clones, with some not included. There are tens of thousands of clones in the sample; 25% to 35% occur only once, and 0.45% lies in the top ten. The source material was stem cell memory CD4+ T cells from blood. The receptor set was obtained from a woman between 18 and 29 years old in good health. CDR3s include the opening cysteine and the closing phenylalanine or tryptophan. Each record gives: clone size, V gene, J gene, D gene, CDR3 DNA, CDR3 protein. D genes are given only for firm matches. Size tells how often a clone was seen (once, few, many) or the class of an expanded clone, and some rows leave it out.

>once|TRBV5-1|TRBJ2-1|TRBD1
TGCGCCAGCAGCTTGGCATCTGGACAGGGGACGAATGAGCAGTTCTTC
CASSLASGQGTNEQFF
>-|TRBV5-1|TRBJ1-3|-
TGCGCCAGCAGCTTGGAACAGAGAGGAAACACCATATATTTT
CASSLEQRGNTIYF
>-|TRBV9|TRBJ2-3|TRBD2
TGTGCCAGCAGCGTAGGACTAGCGGGGGATACAGATACGCAGTATTTT
CASSVGLAGDTDTQYF
>-|TRBV7-2|TRBJ2-3|TRBD2
TGTGCCAGCAGCTTATACGGAGGTAGCGGGGCTGATACGCAGTATTTT
CASSLYGGSGADTQYF
>-|TRBV6-1|TRBJ2-5|TRBD2
TGTGCCAGCAAGGGACTAGCGGCTGTGGAGACCCAGTACTTC
CASKGLAAVETQYF
>few|TRBV27|TRBJ2-1|-
TGTGCCAGCAGTTTAAGACTAGCCTACAATGAGCAGTTCTTC
CASSLRLAYNEQFF
>-|TRBV19|TRBJ2-7|TRBD1
TGTGCCAGTAACCCAGGGACAGGGGCCTATCGGGAGCAGTACTTC
CASNPGTGAYREQYF
>-|TRBV9|TRBJ2-5|TRBD1
TGTGCCAGCAGCGCCCAGGGGGTTCAAGAGACCCAGTACTTC
CASSAQGVQETQYF
>few|TRBV7-9|TRBJ1-2|-
TGTGCCAGCAGCTTAGACATTGGCGGCCGTGGCTACACCTTC
CASSLDIGGRGYTF
>few|TRBV19|TRBJ1-5|-
TGTGCCAGTAGTATTCAGGGTCTTGGCAATCAGCCCCAGCATTTT
CASSIQGLGNQPQHF
>-|TRBV18|TRBJ2-5|TRBD1
TGTGCCAGCTCACCACTGACAGGGCAAGAGACCCAGTACTTC
CASSPLTGQETQYF
>few|TRBV7-9|TRBJ2-5|TRBD1
TGTGCCAGCAGCCCACAGGGGGTAGAGACCCAGTACTTC
CASSPQGVETQYF
>-|TRBV6-1|TRBJ2-1|-
TGTGCCAGCAGTGATCACCTTAGCGGCAGCTCCTACAATGAGCAGTTCTTC
CASSDHLSGSSYNEQFF
>-|TRBV11-3|TRBJ2-1|-
TGTGCCAGCAGCTTATACGGGGGCGGGGGAAATGAGCAGTTCTTC
CASSLYGGGGNEQFF
>few|TRBV29-1|TRBJ1-1|TRBD1
TGCAGCGTAAGGACAGGGTGGACGAACACTGAAGCTTTCTTT
CSVRTGWTNTEAFF
>few|TRBV7-6|TRBJ2-2|-
TGTGCCAGCACCCCCTATAAGGGGGAGCTGTTTTTT
CASTPYKGELFF
>-|TRBV5-4|TRBJ2-5|TRBD1
TGTGCCAGCAGCTTGGGTGCAGGGGGTAGTATGGGAGAGACCCAGTACTTC
CASSLGAGGSMGETQYF
>-|TRBV11-3|TRBJ2-1|-
TGTGCCAGCAGCCCAAGCAGGCTAAGCTACAATGAGCAGTTCTTC
CASSPSRLSYNEQFF
>few|TRBV7-3|TRBJ1-5|TRBD1
TGTGCCAGACACGCGCACCCGGCCGGGACAGAGAGTGCCAATCAGCCCCAGCATTTT
CARHAHPAGTESANQPQHF
>-|TRBV5-6|TRBJ2-7|-
TGTGCCAGCAGCTTGAGACAGCCCTTCTACGAGCAGTACTTC
CASSLRQPFYEQYF
>-|TRBV11-1|TRBJ2-1|TRBD2
TGTGCCAGCAGCCCTAGCCTAGCGGGGGGAAACAATGAGCAGTTCTTC
CASSPSLAGGNNEQFF
>-|TRBV4-2|TRBJ2-1|TRBD2
TGTGCCAGCAGCCAAGGATGGGCGGGAGGGGGTGAGAATGAGCAGTTCTTC
CASSQGWAGGGENEQFF
>few|TRBV4-3|TRBJ2-1|TRBD1
TGCGCCAGCAGCCAAGAGGACAGGGGGCAAGAGCAGTTCTTC
CASSQEDRGQEQFF
>-|TRBV4-1|TRBJ2-2|-
TGCGCCAGCAGCTTCCTGGAGCTTCCGAACACCGGGGAGCTGTTTTTT
CASSFLELPNTGELFF
>-|TRBV5-8|TRBJ2-7|TRBD1
TGTGCCAGCAGCTTGGCACCGACAGGGGCGTACGAGCAGTACTTC
CASSLAPTGAYEQYF
>-|TRBV29-1|TRBJ2-5|-
TGCAGCGCAGTGAGCCGGGACACCCTTTCCCAAGAGACCCAGTACTTC
CSAVSRDTLSQETQYF
>few|TRBV7-2|TRBJ1-2|-
TGTGCCAGCAGCTTAGAATGGCAGGGGCTCGGCTACACCTTC
CASSLEWQGLGYTF
>few|TRBV7-7|TRBJ2-5|TRBD2
TGTGCTAGCAGCCGTCTAGCGGGAGGAGAGACCCAGTACTTC
CASSRLAGGETQYF
>once|TRBV15|TRBJ1-6|-
TGTGCCACCAGCAGAGGTAGTAGTAATTCACCCCTCCACTTT
CATSRGSSNSPLHF
>-|TRBV9|TRBJ1-1|TRBD1
TGTGCCAGCAGCCCATCCCTACAGGGGACCACTGAAGCTTTCTTT
CASSPSLQGTTEAFF
>-|TRBV6-1|TRBJ1-1|-
TGTGCCAGCAGTGAAATGACTAGCGGCGGGGACGAAGCTTTCTTT
CASSEMTSGGDEAFF
>-|TRBV19|TRBJ2-5|TRBD2
TGTGCCAGTAGTATCGGGAGGGCCGGAGAGACCCAGTACTTC
CASSIGRAGETQYF
>few|TRBV5-1|TRBJ2-7|-
TGCGCCAGCAGCTTGGATATCTACGAGCAGTACTTC
CASSLDIYEQYF
>-|TRBV2|TRBJ2-3|-
TGTGCCAGCAAGGAGGGAACAGATACGCAGTATTTT
CASKEGTDTQYF
>few|TRBV4-3|TRBJ1-5|-
TGCGCCAGCAGCCAAGATGGGGGGCAGCCCCAGCATTTT
CASSQDGGQPQHF
>-|TRBV6-5|TRBJ2-7|-
TGTGCCAGCAGTCCAGGGGACGAGCAGTACTTC
CASSPGDEQYF
>-|TRBV7-2|TRBJ2-5|-
TGTGCCAGCAGCTTAATGCGAGAGACCCAGTACTTC
CASSLMRETQYF